This T cell receptor (beta chain) was sequenced for a study of blood T cell repertoires in COVID-19. Overall study: COVID-19 samples from acute and convalescent phases originated in the United States, Italy and Spain. In each case, the material was cDNA or gDNA derived from T cells, B-cell-depleted T cells, or PBMCs.

V was clipped by 6 bases and J by 8 bases; unmatched bases: 17. Per germline, CDR1 PRHDT and CDR2 FYEKMQ (reference sequence). This CDR3 region has 17 residues. In the authors' workflow: Amplification of reference gene primers provided the estimated nucleated cell counts. Here immunoSEQ multiplex PCR was the method, and the copy in TCRdb shows in-frame clones only, minus some. The DNA gave D and trimming, while V, J and clone size come from that table. The sample lists fewer than 350,000 clones, 75% to 90% occurring once. The V call is TRBV13, the J call TRBJ2-1; 9 nucleotides agree with TRBD1. Sequenced: peripheral blood. The sequence was collected from a man between 35 and 55 years old with acute or convalescent COVID-19. The CDR3 sequence is CASSPSFRDRVHDEQFF. The DNA for the CDR3 is TGTGCCAGCAGTCCCTCCTTCCGGGACAGGGTTCACGATGAGCAGTTCTTC. The full variable domain, its missing parts supplied by reference TRBV13 and TRBJ2-1, is AAGVIQSPRHLIKEKRETATLKCYPIPRHDTVYWYQQGPGQDPQFLISFYEKMQSDKGSIPDRFSAQQFSDYHSELNMSSLELGDSALYFCASSPSFRDRVHDEQFFGPGTRLTVL.